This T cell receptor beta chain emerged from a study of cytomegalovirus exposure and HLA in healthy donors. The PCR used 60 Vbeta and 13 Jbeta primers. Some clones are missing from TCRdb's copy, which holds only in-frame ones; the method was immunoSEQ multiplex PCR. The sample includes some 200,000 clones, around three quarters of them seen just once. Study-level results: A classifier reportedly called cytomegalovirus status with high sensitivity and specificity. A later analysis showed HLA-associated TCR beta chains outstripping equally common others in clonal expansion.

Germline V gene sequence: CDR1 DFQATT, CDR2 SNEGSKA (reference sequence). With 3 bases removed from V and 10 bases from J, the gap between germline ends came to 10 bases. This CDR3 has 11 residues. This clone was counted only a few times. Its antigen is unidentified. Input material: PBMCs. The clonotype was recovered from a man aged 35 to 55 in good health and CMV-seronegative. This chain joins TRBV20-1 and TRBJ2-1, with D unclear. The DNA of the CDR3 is TGCAGTGCTAGTATAGCTCGGGAGCAGTTCTTC. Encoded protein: CSASIAREQFF.